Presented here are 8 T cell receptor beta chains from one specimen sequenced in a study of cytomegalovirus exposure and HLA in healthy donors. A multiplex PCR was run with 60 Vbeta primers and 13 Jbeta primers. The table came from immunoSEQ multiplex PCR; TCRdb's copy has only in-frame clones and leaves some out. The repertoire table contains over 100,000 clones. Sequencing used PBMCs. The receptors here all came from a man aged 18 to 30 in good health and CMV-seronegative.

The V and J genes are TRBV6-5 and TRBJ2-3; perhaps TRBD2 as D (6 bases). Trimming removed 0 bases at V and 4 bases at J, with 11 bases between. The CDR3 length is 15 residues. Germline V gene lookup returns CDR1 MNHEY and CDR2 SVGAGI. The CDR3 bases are TGTGCCAGCAGTTACTCCGGGGGTGAGGCAGATACGCAGTATTTT. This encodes CASSYSGGEADTQYF.

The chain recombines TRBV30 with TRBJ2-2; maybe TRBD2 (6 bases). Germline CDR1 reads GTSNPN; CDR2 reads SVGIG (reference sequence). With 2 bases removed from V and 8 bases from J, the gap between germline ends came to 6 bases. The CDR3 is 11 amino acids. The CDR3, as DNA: TGTGCCTGGAGTCGGGGGGGGGAGCTGTTTTTT. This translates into CAWSRGGELFF.

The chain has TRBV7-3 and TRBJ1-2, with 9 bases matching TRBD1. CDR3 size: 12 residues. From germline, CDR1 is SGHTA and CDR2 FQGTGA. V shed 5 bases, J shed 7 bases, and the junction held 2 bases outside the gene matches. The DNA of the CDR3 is TGTGCCAGCAGCCGGGACAGGGCTGGCTACACCTTC. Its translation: CASSRDRAGYTF. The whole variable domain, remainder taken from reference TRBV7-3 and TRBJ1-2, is GAGVSQTPSNKVTEKGKYVELRCDPISGHTALYWYRQSLGQGPEFLIYFQGTGAADDSGLPNDRFFAVRPEGSVSTLKIQRTERGDSAVYLCASSRDRAGYTFGSGTRLTVV.

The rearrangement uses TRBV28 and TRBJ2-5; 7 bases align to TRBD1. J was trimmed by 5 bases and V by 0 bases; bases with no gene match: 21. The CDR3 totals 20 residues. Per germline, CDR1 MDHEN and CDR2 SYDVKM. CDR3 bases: TGTGCCAGCAGTTTATGGCCCGGGGAAAAAGAGGGACAGTTGTCTGAGACCCAGTACTTC. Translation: CASSLWPGEKEGQLSETQYF.

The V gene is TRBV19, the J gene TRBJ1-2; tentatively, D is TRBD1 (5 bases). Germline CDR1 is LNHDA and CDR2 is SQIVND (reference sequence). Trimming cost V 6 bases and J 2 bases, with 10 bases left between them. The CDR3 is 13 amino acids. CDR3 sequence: CASRLQVNYGYTF. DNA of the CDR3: TGTGCCAGTAGATTACAGGTGAACTATGGCTACACCTTC.

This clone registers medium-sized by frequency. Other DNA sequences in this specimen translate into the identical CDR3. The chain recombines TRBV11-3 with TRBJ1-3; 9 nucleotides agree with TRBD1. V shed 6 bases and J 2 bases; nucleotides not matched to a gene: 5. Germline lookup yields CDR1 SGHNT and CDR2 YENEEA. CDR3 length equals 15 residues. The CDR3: CASSPGQGPGNTIYF. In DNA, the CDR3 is TGTGCCAGCAGTCCGGGACAGGGCCCTGGAAACACCATATATTTT.

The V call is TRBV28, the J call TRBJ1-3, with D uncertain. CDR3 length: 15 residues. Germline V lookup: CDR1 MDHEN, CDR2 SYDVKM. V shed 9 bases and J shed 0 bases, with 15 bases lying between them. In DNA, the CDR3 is TGTGCCAGTCATGCCGGGGTTAACTCTGGAAACACCATATATTTT. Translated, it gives CASHAGVNSGNTIYF. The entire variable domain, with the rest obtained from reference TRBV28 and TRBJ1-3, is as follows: DVKVTQSSRYLVKRTGEKVFLECVQDMDHENMFWYRQDPGLGLRLIYFSYDVKMKEKGDIPEGYSVSREKKERFSLILESASTNQTSMYLCASHAGVNSGNTIYFGEGSWLTVV.

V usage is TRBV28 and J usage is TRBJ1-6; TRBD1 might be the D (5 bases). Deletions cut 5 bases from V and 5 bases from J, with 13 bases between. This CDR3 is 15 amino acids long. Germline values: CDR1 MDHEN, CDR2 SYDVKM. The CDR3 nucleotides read TGTGCCAGCAGTATAGTGCGGGGGGATAATTCACCCCTCCACTTT. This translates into CASSIVRGDNSPLHF. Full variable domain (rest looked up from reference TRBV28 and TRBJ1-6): DVKVTQSSRYLVKRTGEKVFLECVQDMDHENMFWYRQDPGLGLRLIYFSYDVKMKEKGDIPEGYSVSREKKERFSLILESASTNQTSMYLCASSIVRGDNSPLHFGNGTRLTVT.